This T cell receptor beta chain derives from a study of T-cell reconstitution after alpha-beta-depleted transplantation in children. Construction of the TCRbeta library involved unique molecular identifiers. Using its own MiXCR run on the PCR reads, TCRdb lists one record per CDR3 protein. Of fewer than 95,000 distinct CDR3 sequences in the sample, over 9% were seen once. The table lists this clonotype with many counts. This CDR3 spans 15 amino acids. Trimming left V 1 base short and J 2 bases short, with 12 bases between. Germline V gives CDR1 LGHNA, CDR2 YNFKEQ. The starting material was PBMCs from the stem cell graft donor, obtained from the stem cell graft. This receptor was obtained from a human donor who donated a stem cell graft to a child with inherited bone marrow failure. The chain couples TRBV4-2 to TRBJ2-7; D is ambiguous. CDR3: CASSQVPAVTYEQYF. In DNA, the CDR3 is TGTGCCAGCAGCCAAGTTCCGGCAGTAACCTACGAGCAGTACTTC.